This note documents a single T cell receptor (beta chain) sequence. Profiling relied on immunoSEQ multiplex PCR, and the TCRdb table lists in-frame clones only, not all of them. This sample carries 120,000 to 150,000 clones, 87% of them seen once, and the ten largest clones take around 0.91%. These data are taken from a study of blood T cell repertoires in COVID-19. In the study overall: Researchers got acute and convalescent COVID-19 samples from the United States, Italy and Spain.

Germline V lookup: CDR1 SGDLS, CDR2 YYNGEE. V shed 3 bases, J shed 8 bases, and the junction held 9 bases outside the gene matches. CDR3 size: 14 residues. Sequencing was done on a sample of peripheral blood. This TCR derives from a woman in her fifties or sixties with acute or convalescent COVID-19. The chain joins TRBV9 to TRBJ1-2, with 8 bases identical to TRBD1. CDR3 residues: CASSARDRSSGYTF. The CDR3, as DNA: TGTGCCAGCAGCGCAAGGGACAGGAGTTCCGGCTACACCTTC.